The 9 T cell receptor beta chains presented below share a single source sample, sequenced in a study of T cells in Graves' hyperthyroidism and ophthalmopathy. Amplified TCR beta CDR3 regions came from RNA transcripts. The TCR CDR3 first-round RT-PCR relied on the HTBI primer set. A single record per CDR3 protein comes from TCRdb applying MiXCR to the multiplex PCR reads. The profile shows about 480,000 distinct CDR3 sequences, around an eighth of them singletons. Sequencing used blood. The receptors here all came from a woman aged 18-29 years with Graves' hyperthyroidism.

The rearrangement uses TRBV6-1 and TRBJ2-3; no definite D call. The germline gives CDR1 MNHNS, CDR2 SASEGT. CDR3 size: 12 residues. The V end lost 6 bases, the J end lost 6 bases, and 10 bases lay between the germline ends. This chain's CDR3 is CASRNTWDTQYF. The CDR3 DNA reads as TGTGCCAGCAGAAACACATGGGATACGCAGTATTTT.

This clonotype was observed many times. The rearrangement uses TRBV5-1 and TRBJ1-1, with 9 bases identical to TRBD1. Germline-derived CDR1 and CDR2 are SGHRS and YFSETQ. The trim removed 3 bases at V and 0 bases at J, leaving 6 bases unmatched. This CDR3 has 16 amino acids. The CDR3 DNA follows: TGCGCCAGCAGCTCGTCGACAGGGGGGTTGAACACTGAAGCTTTCTTT. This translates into CASSSSTGGLNTEAFF.

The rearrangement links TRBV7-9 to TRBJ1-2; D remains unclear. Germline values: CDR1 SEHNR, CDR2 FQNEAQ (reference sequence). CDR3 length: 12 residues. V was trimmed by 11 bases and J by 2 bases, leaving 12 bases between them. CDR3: CAHSGTNYGYTF. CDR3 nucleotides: TGTGCCCACAGCGGAACCAACTATGGCTACACCTTC.

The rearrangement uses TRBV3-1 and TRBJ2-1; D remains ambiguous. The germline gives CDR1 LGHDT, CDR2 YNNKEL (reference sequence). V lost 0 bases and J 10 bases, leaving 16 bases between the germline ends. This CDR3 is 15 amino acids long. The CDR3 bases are TGTGCCAGCAGCCAAGATGAGGACCAAACCCAAGAGCAGTTCTTC. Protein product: CASSQDEDQTQEQFF.

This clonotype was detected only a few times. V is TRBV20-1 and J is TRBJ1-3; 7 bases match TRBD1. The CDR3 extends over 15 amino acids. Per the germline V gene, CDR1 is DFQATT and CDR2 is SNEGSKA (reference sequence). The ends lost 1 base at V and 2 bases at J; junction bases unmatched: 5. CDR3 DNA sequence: TGCAGTGCTAGAGCCGACAGGGAGGCTGGAAACACCATATATTTT. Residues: CSARADREAGNTIYF.

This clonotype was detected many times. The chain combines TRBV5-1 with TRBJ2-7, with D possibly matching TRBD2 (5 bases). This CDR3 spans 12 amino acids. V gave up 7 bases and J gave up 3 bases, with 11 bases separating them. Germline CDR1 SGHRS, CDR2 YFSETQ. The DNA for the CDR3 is TGCGCCAGCGGACGGGGAGACTACGAGCAGTACTTC. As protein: CASGRGDYEQYF.

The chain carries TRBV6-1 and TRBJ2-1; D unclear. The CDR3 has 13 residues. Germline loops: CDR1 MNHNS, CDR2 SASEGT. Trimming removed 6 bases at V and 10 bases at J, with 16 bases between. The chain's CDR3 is CASSLKPAGEQFF. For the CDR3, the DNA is TGTGCCAGCAGCCTAAAACCCGCCGGGGAGCAGTTCTTC.

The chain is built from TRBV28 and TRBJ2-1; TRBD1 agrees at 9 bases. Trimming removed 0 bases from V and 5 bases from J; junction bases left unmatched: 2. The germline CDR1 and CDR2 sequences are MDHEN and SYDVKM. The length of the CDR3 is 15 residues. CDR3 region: CASSLWGQGNNEQFF. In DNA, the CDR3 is TGTGCCAGCAGTTTATGGGGACAGGGAAACAATGAGCAGTTCTTC. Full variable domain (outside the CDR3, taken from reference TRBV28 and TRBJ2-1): DVKVTQSSRYLVKRTGEKVFLECVQDMDHENMFWYRQDPGLGLRLIYFSYDVKMKEKGDIPEGYSVSREKKERFSLILESASTNQTSMYLCASSLWGQGNNEQFFGPGTRLTVL.

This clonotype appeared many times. CDR3 sequence (DNA): TGTGCCAGCAGCTTAGAGGGGCTAGCATCATACAATGAGCAGTTCTTC. Translating gives CASSLEGLASYNEQFF. The chain has TRBV11-2 and TRBJ2-1; perhaps D is TRBD1 or TRBD2 (5 bases each). The CDR3 is 16 residues long. Germline values: CDR1 SGHAT, CDR2 FQNNGV. Trimming took off 0 bases at V and 4 bases at J, with 13 bases between the two ends. Using reference TRBV11-2 and TRBJ2-1 for the parts outside the CDR3, the full variable domain is EAGVAQSPRYKIIEKRQSVAFWCNPISGHATLYWYQQILGQGPKLLIQFQNNGVVDDSQLPKDRFSAERLKGVDSTLKIQPAKLEDSAVYLCASSLEGLASYNEQFFGPGTRLTVL.